Following are 14 T cell receptor beta chains from one sample sequenced in a study of T cell repertoires in cytomegalovirus infection. TCRdb passed the reads through MiXCR, listing each CDR3 protein once. The sample includes fewer than 250,000 distinct CDR3 sequences, 9% to 15% seen only once; the top ten take about 1.5%. The sample taken for sequencing was PBMCs. The receptors were gathered from a human donor in good health (CMV status not recorded). Some clones in this sample may be carry-over from other donors' samples.

The chain links TRBV5-4 to TRBJ2-1; possible D gene TRBD2, 5 bases. The CDR3 length is 15 residues. CDR1 is SGHNT and CDR2 is YYREEE in the germline V gene (reference sequence). V gave up 1 base and J gave up 8 bases, with 16 bases separating them. CDR3: CASSLTVSEGDEQFF. The CDR3 DNA is TGTGCCAGCAGCTTGACCGTGAGCGAGGGTGATGAGCAGTTCTTC.

This clonotype has ten or more counts. V gene TRBV6-6 combines with J gene TRBJ2-1; D ambiguous. V was cut by 0 bases and J by 9 bases, with 12 bases left in between. The CDR3 loop spans 14 amino acids. Germline V gives CDR1 MNHNY, CDR2 SVGAGI (reference sequence). Here the CDR3 reads CASSYSKGESEQFF. The CDR3 coding sequence is TGTGCCAGCAGTTACTCGAAGGGTGAAAGTGAGCAGTTCTTC.

This clonotype was seen repeatedly, ten times or more. The chain combines TRBV19 with TRBJ2-7, with TRBD1 as a possible D gene (7 bases). Trimming cost V 3 bases and J 1 base, with 10 bases left between them. This CDR3 is built from 14 residues. Germline-derived CDR1 and CDR2 are LNHDA and SQIVND (reference sequence). For the CDR3, the DNA is TGTGCCAGTAGTATGGAGGGGGCATCCTACGAGCAGTACTTC. Its translation: CASSMEGASYEQYF. The whole variable domain, filled in from reference TRBV19 and TRBJ2-7, reads DGGITQSPKYLFRKEGQNVTLSCEQNLNHDAMYWYRQDPGQGLRLIYYSQIVNDFQKGDIAEGYSVSREKKESFPLTVTSAQKNPTAFYLCASSMEGASYEQYFGPGTRLTVT.

This clonotype came up a few times. The DNA of the CDR3 is TGTGCCAGCAGCGGTGGGACAGGTCCCTACGAGCAGTACTTC. Protein sequence: CASSGGTGPYEQYF. The chain uses TRBV7-9 and TRBJ2-7, with 8 bases identical to TRBD1. Germline V gene sequence: CDR1 SEHNR, CDR2 FQNEAQ (reference sequence). The CDR3 covers 14 residues. The V segment lost 5 bases and the J segment 2 bases; nucleotides outside the gene matches: 5.

This chain joins TRBV20-1 and TRBJ2-1; 9 bases are shared with TRBD1. Germline CDR1 DFQATT, CDR2 SNEGSKA (reference sequence). Germline trimming cut 6 bases from V and 3 bases from J; bases unmatched to any gene: 9. This CDR3 has 15 residues. CDR3 sequence (DNA): TGCAGTGCAAACTCCGGGACAGGGTACTACAATGAGCAGTTCTTC. Translation: CSANSGTGYYNEQFF.

In this sample, this clonotype turned up a few times. This chain uses TRBV5-1 with TRBJ2-3; no clear D. Trimming left V 10 bases short and J 0 bases short, with 15 bases between. The germline V gene encodes CDR1 SGHRS and CDR2 YFSETQ. This CDR3 comprises 14 residues. CDR3 bases: TGCGCCTCCAACTTGGATAGGAGCACAGATACGCAGTATTTT. Its protein product is CASNLDRSTDTQYF.

This clonotype has at least ten counts. This chain connects TRBV7-2 to TRBJ1-2, with D possibly matching TRBD1 (6 bases). Per germline, CDR1 SGHTA and CDR2 FQGNSA. The CDR3 has 15 residues. V was cut by 1 base and J by 6 bases, with 15 bases left in between. DNA of the CDR3: TGTGCCAGCAGCTTAGTGGGGGCCAAGAGGGATGGCTACACCTTC. This translates into CASSLVGAKRDGYTF. The variable domain in full, completed from reference TRBV7-2 and TRBJ1-2, reads GAGVSQSPSNKVTEKGKDVELRCDPISGHTALYWYRQSLGQGLEFLIYFQGNSAPDKSGLPSDRFSAERTGGSVSTLTIQRTQQEDSAVYLCASSLVGAKRDGYTFGSGTRLTVV.

This clonotype was seen a few times. The chain has TRBV28 and TRBJ1-2; 11 nucleotides line up with TRBD1. The germline V gene has CDR1 MDHEN and CDR2 SYDVKM. V shed 9 bases, J shed 11 bases, and the junction held 14 bases outside the gene matches. The CDR3 runs 14 residues. In DNA form, the CDR3 reads TGTGCCAGTGCTGAAGGGACAGGGGGAAATTGGTACACCTTC. It is translated as CASAEGTGGNWYTF.

CDR3 in amino acids: CSAQSRTGGPETQYF. The CDR3 region has the DNA TGCAGTGCTCAGAGTCGCACAGGGGGCCCAGAGACCCAGTACTTC. The chain joins TRBV20-1 to TRBJ2-5; 9 bases match TRBD1. CDR3 length: 15 amino acids. The germline V gene has CDR1 DFQATT and CDR2 SNEGSKA (reference sequence). The V gene end was trimmed by 5 bases and the J gene end by 4 bases; junction bases not matched to a gene: 11.

This chain uses TRBV12-5 with TRBJ2-5; D might be TRBD2 (5 bases). V was cut by 5 bases and J by 0 bases, with 7 bases left in between. The length of the CDR3 is 13 residues. Germline V gene data show CDR1 as LGHNT and CDR2 as FRNRAP. The CDR3 protein is CASGKGDQETQYF. The DNA for the CDR3 is TGTGCTAGTGGTAAGGGAGACCAAGAGACCCAGTACTTC.

This clonotype has at least ten counts. The chain carries TRBV7-2 and TRBJ2-5; 12 nucleotides align to TRBD2. CDR1 is SGHTA and CDR2 is FQGNSA in the germline V gene. Trimming removed 3 bases from V and 5 bases from J; junction bases left unmatched: 4. The length of the CDR3 is 15 residues. CDR3 in amino acids: CASSLTSGSGETQYF. DNA for the CDR3: TGTGCCAGCAGCTTGACTAGCGGGAGTGGGGAGACCCAGTACTTC.

This clonotype was observed a handful of times. This chain joins TRBV14 and TRBJ2-3; TRBD2 aligns across 9 bases. The CDR3 contains 15 residues. Per the germline V gene, CDR1 is SGHDN and CDR2 is FVKESK. V lost 4 bases and J lost 3; bases outside the gene matches: 5. The CDR3 protein is CASSRGGVGTDTQYF. CDR3 nucleotide sequence: TGTGCCAGCAGCCGCGGGGGGGTTGGGACAGATACGCAGTATTTT.

This clonotype was recorded many times. The chain couples TRBV27 to TRBJ1-1; 11 nucleotides line up with TRBD1. Germline V gene data show CDR1 as MNHEY and CDR2 as SMNVEV (reference sequence). The length of the CDR3 is 19 residues. Trimming removed 6 bases from V and 3 bases from J; junction bases left unmatched: 18. The CDR3 DNA reads as TGTGCCAGCAGGCTGATGTCTTTCCGGGACAGGGGGTTGGACACTGAAGCTTTCTTT. Encoded protein: CASRLMSFRDRGLDTEAFF.

This clonotype came up a few times. The chain joins TRBV19 to TRBJ2-7; 12 nucleotides agree with TRBD1. V lost 5 bases and J lost 6; bases outside the gene matches: 11. This CDR3 has 16 residues. Germline V gives CDR1 LNHDA, CDR2 SQIVND (reference sequence). In DNA form, the CDR3 reads TGTGCCAGTAGTTCCTTTCCGGGACAGGGGGCATCCGAGCAGTACTTC. Translation gives CASSSFPGQGASEQYF. Combining the CDR3 with reference TRBV19 and TRBJ2-7 gives the whole variable domain DGGITQSPKYLFRKEGQNVTLSCEQNLNHDAMYWYRQDPGQGLRLIYYSQIVNDFQKGDIAEGYSVSREKKESFPLTVTSAQKNPTAFYLCASSSFPGQGASEQYFGPGTRLTVT.